The T cell receptor (beta chain) under discussion was sequenced for a study of control samples from healthy donors and cancer patients. The sample holds a few counts of this clone. J lost 10 bases, V lost 2 bases, and 5 bases had no gene match. This CDR3 region has 13 residues. Germline assignment: CDR1 MNHNS and CDR2 SASEGT. Clones were sequenced by immunoSEQ multiplex PCR, and TCRdb holds only the in-frame ones, with some missing. This table holds roughly 220,000 clones, 85% to 95% found once. V and J are TRBV6-1 and TRBJ1-1; 9 positions match TRBD1. This clonotype was sampled from a man aged 50-59 years in good health. Sequenced material: blood. The CDR3 DNA sequence: TGTGCCAGCAGTGAAAGACAGGGGGTAGGAGCTTTCTTT. Translated: CASSERQGVGAFF.